Listed below are T cell receptor beta chains from one sample, sequenced in a study of CD4 T cells in relation to SARS-CoV-2 and coronaviruses. Some clones are missing from TCRdb's copy, which holds only in-frame ones; the method was immunoSEQ multiplex PCR. The sample records around 23,000 clones, about 73% being singletons. No antigen is known for these receptors. The sample taken for sequencing was CD4+ T cells from PBMCs, cultured in vitro. Receptor source: a human donor in good health. The CDR3 runs from the conserved cysteine through the conserved F or W. The D gene is left open where the match is weak. Clone size, where shown, is once, few, many, or a class for clones that have expanded.

j_call,v_call,d_call,clone_size,cdr3_aa,cdr3_nt
TRBJ2-3,TRBV14,-,-,CASSQAVGSSTDTQYF,TGTGCCAGCAGCCAAGCGGTGGGATCGAGTACAGATACGCAGTATTTT
TRBJ1-5,TRBV15,TRBD1,few,CATSRTPDRGHQPQHF,TGTGCCACCAGCAGAACCCCGGACAGGGGGCATCAGCCCCAGCATTTT
TRBJ1-2,TRBV27,TRBD1,-,CASSSTGGKGYTF,TGTGCCAGCAGTTCGACAGGGGGGAAGGGCTACACCTTC
TRBJ1-1,TRBV15,-,-,CATSRPPENTEAFF,TGTGCCACCAGCAGACCCCCGGAGAACACTGAAGCTTTCTTT
TRBJ2-5,TRBV10-2,-,few,CASSAELETQYF,TGCGCCAGCAGTGCGGAATTGGAGACCCAGTACTTC
TRBJ2-7,TRBV10-1,TRBD2,-,CASSEGLAEYYEQYF,TGCGCCAGCAGTGAGGGACTAGCGGAGTACTACGAGCAGTACTTC
TRBJ1-5,TRBV2,TRBD1,-,CASSEAQGPNNQPQHF,TGTGCCAGCAGTGAAGCACAGGGGCCCAACAATCAGCCCCAGCATTTT
TRBJ2-1,TRBV7-8,-,-,CASSWGHSSYNEQFF,TGTGCCAGCAGCTGGGGACACAGCTCCTACAATGAGCAGTTCTTC
TRBJ1-5,TRBV27,-,-,CASTTRGGSNQPQHF,TGTGCCAGCACGACAAGGGGGGGAAGCAATCAGCCCCAGCATTTT
TRBJ2-7,TRBV14,-,-,CASSQDWQGTQYF,TGTGCCAGCAGCCAAGATTGGCAGGGAACGCAGTACTTC
TRBJ2-7,TRBV19,-,-,CASKYGLEQYF,TGTGCCAGTAAATATGGGTTGGAACAGTACTTC
TRBJ1-4,TRBV19,-,-,CASSTGTNEKLFF,TGTGCCAGTAGTACGGGCACTAATGAAAAACTGTTTTTT
TRBJ2-1,TRBV7-6,-,-,CASSLGSVVRGYNEQFF,TGTGCCAGCAGCTTAGGGAGTGTAGTCCGGGGGTACAATGAGCAGTTCTTC
TRBJ1-3,TRBV5-6,-,-,CASSLQSRDGGNTIYF,TGTGCCAGCAGCCTACAGTCCCGGGACGGGGGAAACACCATATATTTT
TRBJ2-4,TRBV6-6,-,few,CASRIQGDIQYF,TGTGCCAGCAGAATACAGGGAGACATTCAGTACTTC
TRBJ2-1,TRBV6-5,TRBD1,few,CAIGTGATNEQFF,TGTGCCATCGGGACAGGGGCTACGAATGAGCAGTTCTTC
TRBJ1-3,TRBV3-1/TRBV3-2,-,few,CASSQEGVGNTIYF,TGTGCCAGCAGCCAAGAAGGAGTTGGAAACACCATATATTTT
TRBJ1-1,TRBV7-9,-,-,CASSPLTEAFF,TGTGCCAGCAGCCCCCTCACTGAAGCTTTCTTT
TRBJ1-1,TRBV3-1/TRBV3-2,-,-,CASSQSLSFAALNTEAFF,TGTGCCAGCAGCCAATCCTTGAGTTTTGCGGCCCTGAACACTGAAGCTTTCTTT
TRBJ2-7,TRBV7-9,-,once,CASSDPRSYEQYF,TGTGCCAGCAGCGACCCTCGCTCCTACGAGCAGTACTTC
TRBJ1-5,TRBV7-9,-,-,CASSRGNQPQHF,TGTGCCAGCAGCCGGGGGAATCAGCCCCAGCATTTT
TRBJ2-1,TRBV6-5,TRBD2,-,CASSYSTGGYEQFF,TGTGCCAGCAGTTACTCTACGGGAGGTTATGAGCAGTTCTTC
TRBJ1-6,TRBV10-3,-,few,CAITLAGGPNSPLHF,TGTGCCATCACACTCGCCGGCGGCCCAAATTCACCCCTCCACTTT
TRBJ2-7,TRBV11-1,TRBD1,-,CASSQDRVFEQYF,TGTGCCAGCAGTCAGGACAGGGTGTTCGAGCAGTACTTC
TRBJ1-6,TRBV6-4,-,-,CASSADRASPLHF,TGTGCCAGCTCGGCTGACAGAGCCTCACCCCTCCACTTT
TRBJ2-1,TRBV30,-,-,CAWSGPLTAYNEQFF,TGTGCCTGGAGTGGCCCCCTGACAGCATACAATGAGCAGTTCTTC
TRBJ1-1,TRBV11-2,-,-,CASSLFTGNTEAFF,TGTGCCAGCAGCTTATTTACTGGGAACACTGAAGCTTTCTTT
TRBJ2-7,TRBV18,-,-,CASSTGTTYEQYF,TGTGCCAGCTCCACAGGGACCACCTACGAGCAGTACTTC
TRBJ1-1,TRBV6-5,-,-,CASRGTGADTEAFF,TGTGCCAGCAGGGGTACGGGGGCTGACACTGAAGCTTTCTTT
TRBJ1-5,TRBV19,-,-,CASSRAGVSNQPQHF,TGTGCCAGTAGTAGGGCAGGGGTTAGCAATCAGCCCCAGCATTTT
TRBJ1-3,TRBV19,TRBD1,few,CASSMPGQASGNTIYF,TGTGCCAGTAGTATGCCTGGACAGGCTTCTGGAAACACCATATATTTT
TRBJ2-5,TRBV6-5,-,-,CASSYSAGRETQYF,TGTGCCAGCAGTTACTCGGCAGGGCGAGAGACCCAGTACTTC
TRBJ1-1,TRBV19,TRBD1,-,CASHITGGTEAFF,TGTGCCAGTCATATAACAGGGGGCACTGAAGCTTTCTTT
TRBJ2-3,TRBV5-5,-,-,CASSSGPTDTQYF,TGTGCCAGCAGCTCGGGACCCACAGATACGCAGTATTTT
TRBJ2-5,TRBV7-7,TRBD2,-,CASSLGLAGVARGETQYF,TGTGCCAGCAGCTTAGGGCTAGCGGGAGTCGCGCGGGGAGAGACCCAGTACTTC
TRBJ2-1,TRBV10-3,TRBD2,-,CAISGGTSGHEQFF,TGTGCCATCAGTGGCGGGACTAGCGGCCATGAGCAGTTCTTC